The next 11 T cell receptor beta chains were all read from a single sample in a study of T cells after yellow fever vaccination. One entry per CDR3 protein, called by TCRdb with MiXCR from the 5' RACE reads. The table shows around 500,000 distinct CDR3 sequences, with 20% to 25% occurring only once. Source: PBMCs, taken around 3 weeks after the first yellow fever vaccination. These receptors all stem from a man younger than 30 who received the YFV17D yellow fever vaccine.

V usage is TRBV20-1 and J usage is TRBJ1-3, with 9 bases lining up with TRBD1. CDR3 length equals 14 residues. Losses at the gene ends were 2 bases for V and 6 bases for J; bases not matched to a gene: 5. Germline assignment: CDR1 DFQATT and CDR2 SNEGSKA (reference sequence). The CDR3 nucleotides read TGCAGTGCTAGACGTCGGACAGGGGAAAACACCATATATTTT. Encoded protein: CSARRRTGENTIYF.

The CDR3 spells CSAAPAGELFF. The CDR3 region has the DNA TGCAGTGCTGCACCCGCCGGGGAGCTGTTTTTT. The chain joins TRBV20-1 to TRBJ2-2, with D hard to call. V was trimmed by 5 bases and J by 6 bases, leaving 7 bases between them. Per the germline V gene, CDR1 is DFQATT and CDR2 is SNEGSKA (reference sequence). This CDR3 spans 11 amino acids.

This chain connects TRBV7-2 to TRBJ2-6; D is possibly TRBD1 (5 bases). The V end lost 4 bases, the J end lost 0 bases, and 10 bases lay between the germline ends. The CDR3 contains 16 residues. Germline V gene sequence: CDR1 SGHTA, CDR2 FQGNSA. The CDR3 region is CASSSRQHSGANVLTF. The DNA of the CDR3 is TGTGCCAGCAGCTCTAGACAGCACTCTGGGGCCAACGTCCTGACTTTC.

V gene TRBV11-2 combines with J gene TRBJ2-2, with TRBD2 identical over 10 bases. The CDR3 length is 18 residues. V was clipped by 5 bases and J by 7 bases; unmatched bases: 16. Germline assignment: CDR1 SGHAT and CDR2 FQNNGV. CDR3 sequence: CASSPRGVLAGDIGELFF. The CDR3 DNA reads as TGTGCCAGCAGCCCCAGAGGTGTTCTAGCGGGGGACATCGGGGAGCTGTTTTTT. The full variable domain, its missing parts supplied by reference TRBV11-2 and TRBJ2-2, is EAGVAQSPRYKIIEKRQSVAFWCNPISGHATLYWYQQILGQGPKLLIQFQNNGVVDDSQLPKDRFSAERLKGVDSTLKIQPAKLEDSAVYLCASSPRGVLAGDIGELFFGEGSRLTVL.

A few counts support this clonotype. J is TRBJ2-3 and V is TRBV7-9; D is unresolved. The CDR3 covers 16 residues. V gave up 2 bases and J gave up 5 bases, with 17 bases separating them. Germline V gives CDR1 SEHNR, CDR2 FQNEAQ (reference sequence). The CDR3 loop reads CASSLLYGEVRDTQYF. As DNA, the CDR3 is TGTGCCAGCAGCTTATTGTATGGGGAAGTGCGAGATACGCAGTATTTT.

The chain carries TRBV21-1 and TRBJ2-7. TRBV21-1 is an annotated pseudogene. The CDR3 has 11 amino acids. CDR3 sequence reads: CASTIIYEQYF. CDR3 sequence (DNA): TGTGCCAGCACCATCATCTACGAGCAGTACTTC.

V is TRBV7-9 and J is TRBJ1-2, with TRBD1 matching over 8 bases. Trimming removed 1 base from V and 7 bases from J; junction bases left unmatched: 5. The CDR3 sequence is 14 residues long. Germline loops: CDR1 SEHNR, CDR2 FQNEAQ (reference sequence). CDR3 coding DNA: TGTGCCAGCAGCTTAGGACAGGGGATTGGTGGCTACACCTTC. Protein: CASSLGQGIGGYTF.

The sample holds a few counts of this clonotype. V gene TRBV5-1 combines with J gene TRBJ2-2, with D possibly matching TRBD1 (7 bases). CDR3 length equals 16 residues. V dropped 1 base and J dropped 4 bases, with 14 bases sitting between them. Germline lookup yields CDR1 SGHRS and CDR2 YFSETQ. CDR3 nucleotide sequence: TGCGCCAGCAGCTTGCGCGGGACAGTATCCACCGGGGAGCTGTTTTTT. It translates to CASSLRGTVSTGELFF.

This clonotype was picked up a small number of times. The rearrangement uses TRBV19 and TRBJ1-1, with a tentative D call TRBD1 (5 bases). The germline V gene encodes CDR1 LNHDA and CDR2 SQIVND (reference sequence). Trimming took 3 bases from V and 1 from J, leaving 15 bases between them. There are 16 residues in the CDR3. CDR3 sequence: CASSIVAGLKNTEAFF. The CDR3 DNA is TGTGCCAGTAGTATTGTCGCGGGACTCAAGAACACTGAAGCTTTCTTT. The full variable domain, with the rest looked up from reference TRBV19 and TRBJ1-1, is DGGITQSPKYLFRKEGQNVTLSCEQNLNHDAMYWYRQDPGQGLRLIYYSQIVNDFQKGDIAEGYSVSREKKESFPLTVTSAQKNPTAFYLCASSIVAGLKNTEAFFGQGTRLTVV.

This clonotype was observed many times. J is TRBJ1-6 and V is TRBV27; D not resolved. The germline V gene encodes CDR1 MNHEY and CDR2 SMNVEV (reference sequence). There are 14 residues in the CDR3. Trimming pared 7 bases from V and 6 bases from J, leaving 13 bases between. CDR3 amino acids: CASMVGSVNSPLHF. The CDR3 DNA reads as TGTGCCAGCATGGTGGGCTCTGTTAATTCACCCCTCCACTTT.

This clonotype was seen at least ten times. The CDR3 DNA sequence: TGCGCCAGCAGCTTGGCCGGCGAGACCCAGTACTTC. Its protein product is CASSLAGETQYF. This chain connects TRBV5-1 to TRBJ2-5; the D is unclear. V shed 0 bases and J shed 5 bases, with 5 bases lying between them. CDR1 and CDR2 (germline): SGHRS, YFSETQ. CDR3 length: 12 residues.